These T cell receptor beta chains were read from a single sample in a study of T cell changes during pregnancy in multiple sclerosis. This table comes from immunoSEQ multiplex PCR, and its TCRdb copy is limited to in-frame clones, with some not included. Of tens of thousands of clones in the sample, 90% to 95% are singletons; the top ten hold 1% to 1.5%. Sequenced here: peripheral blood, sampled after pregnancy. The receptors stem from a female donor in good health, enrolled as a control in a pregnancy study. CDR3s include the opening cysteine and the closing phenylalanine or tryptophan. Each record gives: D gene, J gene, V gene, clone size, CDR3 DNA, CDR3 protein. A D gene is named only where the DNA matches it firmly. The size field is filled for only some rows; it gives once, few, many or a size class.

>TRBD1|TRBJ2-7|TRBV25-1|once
TGTGCCAGCAGTAGTACGGGACAGGGCTCCGAGCAGTACTTC
CASSSTGQGSEQYF
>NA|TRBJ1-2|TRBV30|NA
TGTGCCTGGAGTGTATCCGCGGGGGCGCGGAGCTATGGCTACACCTTC
CAWSVSAGARSYGYTF
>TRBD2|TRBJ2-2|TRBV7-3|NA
TGTGCCAGCAGCTTTGTAGCGGGGGCGGGGACCGGGGAGCTGTTTTTT
CASSFVAGAGTGELFF
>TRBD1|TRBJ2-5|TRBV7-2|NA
TGTGCCAGCAGCTTATTCTCTCAGGGGGCAGGAGAGACCCAGTACTTC
CASSLFSQGAGETQYF
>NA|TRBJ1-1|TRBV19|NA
TGTGCCAGTAGTACCTACAGGGAGATGAACACTGAAGCTTTCTTT
CASSTYREMNTEAFF
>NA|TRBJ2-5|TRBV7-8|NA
TGTGCCAGCAGCTACCAGGGGCCTGGGGAGACCCAGTACTTC
CASSYQGPGETQYF
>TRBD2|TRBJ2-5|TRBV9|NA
TGTGCCAGCAGCGTAGCCGGACTAGCGGAAGAGACCCAGTACTTC
CASSVAGLAEETQYF
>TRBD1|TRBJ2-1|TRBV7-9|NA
TGTGCCAGCAGCCCCCTCGGACAGGACTACAATGAGCAGTTCTTC
CASSPLGQDYNEQFF
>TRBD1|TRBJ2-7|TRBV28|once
TGTGCCAGCAGTACGTGGGGGACAGGGTCCTACGAGCAGTACTTC
CASSTWGTGSYEQYF
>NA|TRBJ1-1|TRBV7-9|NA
TGTGCCAGCAGCCCCCCCCGACAGCCGGCTTTCTTT
CASSPPRQPAFF
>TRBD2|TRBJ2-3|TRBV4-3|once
TGCGCCAGCAGCCAAGTAACAGCGGGACCGGATACGCAGTATTTT
CASSQVTAGPDTQYF
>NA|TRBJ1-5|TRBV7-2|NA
TGTGCCAGCAGCTTAGTAGAACAGGTGACCCAGCATTTT
CASSLVEQVTQHF
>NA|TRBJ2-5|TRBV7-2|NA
TGTGCCAGCTTCCGGGGAGGAGGACAAGAGACCCAGTACTTC
CASFRGGGQETQYF